The sequence of this TCR beta chain was determined in a study of T cells after yellow fever vaccination. Study-level findings and limits: Abundant clonotypes from the bulk population could get into FACS-sorted repertoires as contaminants.

With V trimmed by 6 bases and J by 0 bases, 5 bases remained unmatched. The CDR3 extends over 15 amino acids. Germline values: CDR1 SGHTA, CDR2 FQGNSA. Comments on this clonotype: As yet, its antigen is unknown.

The 5'RACE template-switching step produced TCR cDNA and added a universal primer site and UMIs. TCRdb ran MiXCR on the 5' RACE reads and lists one entry per CDR3 protein. This table holds 500,000 to 700,000 distinct CDR3 sequences, less than 20% found once. The sample consisted of PBMCs, taken 15 days after the yellow fever booster vaccination. V gene TRBV7-2 combines with J gene TRBJ2-3; TRBD1 aligns across 8 bases. The receptor was isolated from a man between 25 and 39 years old who received the YFV17D yellow fever vaccine. This chain's CDR3 is CASRKDRDSTDTQYF. DNA of the CDR3: TGTGCCAGCAGAAAGGACAGGGACAGCACAGATACGCAGTATTTT.